Below, 26 T cell receptor beta chains from the same sample are listed, as sequenced in a study of cytomegalovirus exposure and HLA in healthy donors (dated by TCRdb to between 2016 and 2019). The protocol used for the library was the immunoSEQ multiplex PCR assay. For the multiplex PCR, a mixture combining 60 forward primers for TCR Vbeta segments and 13 reverse primers for TCR Jbeta segments was used. This immuneACCESS table, as held by TCRdb, lists in-frame sequences with V and J called but not all clones. Of the missing ones, under half trace to an unresolved V gene in checked studies; the others have no known cause. The sample includes about 130,000 clones, with more than 65% observed a single time. The ten largest clones represent 13% of the sample. What was sequenced was PBMCs. The source is a woman aged 55-70 years in good health and CMV-seropositive.

This clone was recorded only once. The chain has TRBV5-4 and TRBJ1-2; TRBD1 might be the D (5 bases). Trimming took off 4 bases at V and 0 bases at J, with 19 bases between the two ends. CDR3 length: 17 amino acids. CDR1 is SGHNT and CDR2 is YYREEE in the germline V gene (reference sequence). CDR3 sequence reads: CASSVWTYSAPNYGYTF. The CDR3 nucleotides are TGTGCCAGCAGCGTTTGGACATATTCTGCTCCTAACTATGGCTACACCTTC.

The chain links TRBV7-2 to TRBJ1-4; 7 bases align to TRBD1. Germline loops: CDR1 SGHTA, CDR2 FQGNSA. The CDR3 loop spans 14 amino acids. Trimming removed 6 bases from V and 5 bases from J; junction bases left unmatched: 6. The CDR3 nucleotides are TGTGCCAGCAGGAAAACAGGGGCCAATGAAAAACTGTTTTTT. Its translation is CASRKTGANEKLFF.

Turning to this clone: Within the sample, other DNA sequences also encode this same CDR3. This sequence joins TRBV5-1 and TRBJ2-1, with 12 bases matching TRBD1. Per the germline V gene, CDR1 is SGHRS and CDR2 is YFSETQ. V lost 4 bases to trimming and J lost 8 bases; unmatched junction nucleotides: 4. The CDR3 totals 14 residues. Here the CDR3 DNA reads TGCGCCAGCAGCCCGGGGACAGGGGGCGATGAGCAGTTCTTC. Amino acid sequence: CASSPGTGGDEQFF.

The chain employs TRBV18 and TRBJ1-5, with D tentatively TRBD1 (6 bases). The germline V gene has CDR1 KGHSH and CDR2 LQKENI. V was pared by 2 bases and J by 1 base, with 9 bases between. The length of the CDR3 is 15 residues. The chain's CDR3 is CASSPYQGSNQPQHF. CDR3 bases: TGTGCCAGCTCACCATATCAGGGGAGCAATCAGCCCCAGCATTTT.

This sequence joins TRBV30 and TRBJ2-7; D is unresolved. This CDR3 is built from 12 residues. V was clipped by 2 bases and J by 6 bases, with 11 bases between them. Germline CDR1 and CDR2: GTSNPN and SVGIG (reference sequence). The CDR3 region has the DNA TGTGCCTGGAGTTTGGCCAGGTCCGAGCAGTACTTC. This encodes CAWSLARSEQYF.

This rearrangement joins TRBV7-3 to TRBJ2-1; unclear D gene. CDR3 size: 15 residues. V was pared by 5 bases and J by 0 bases, with 11 bases between. Per germline, CDR1 SGHTA and CDR2 FQGTGA. The CDR3 region is CASSLSTGSYNEQFF. The DNA for the CDR3 is TGTGCCAGCAGCCTATCTACCGGCTCCTACAATGAGCAGTTCTTC.

The CDR3 loop reads CASTRQGVRDSPLHF. CDR3 DNA: TGTGCCAGCACCCGGCAGGGGGTAAGGGATTCACCCCTCCACTTT. J is TRBJ1-6 and V is TRBV2, with 7 nucleotides matching TRBD1. V lost 7 bases to trimming and J lost 8 bases; unmatched junction nucleotides: 11. CDR1 is SNHLY and CDR2 is FYNNEI in the germline V gene. The CDR3 loop spans 15 amino acids.

The chain employs TRBV7-2 and TRBJ2-5, with 12 nucleotides matching TRBD2. The V and J ends lost 4 bases and 4 bases, in that order; junction bases with no gene match: 7. Per germline, CDR1 SGHTA and CDR2 FQGNSA. The CDR3 is 16 residues long. CDR3 sequence: CASSSGLAGSGETQYF. Written as DNA, the CDR3 is TGTGCCAGCAGCTCAGGACTAGCGGGGTCGGGAGAGACCCAGTACTTC.

The J gene is TRBJ2-7, the V gene TRBV5-8; D is ambiguous. The V and J ends lost 2 bases and 7 bases respectively, with 7 bases between them. Germline CDR1 and CDR2: SGHTS and YDEGEE. The CDR3 extends over 11 amino acids. CDR3 coding DNA: TGTGCCAGCAGCTTAGTCCGGGAGCAGTACTTC. Protein sequence: CASSLVREQYF. Full variable domain (outside the CDR3, taken from reference TRBV5-8 and TRBJ2-7): EAGVTQSPTHLIKTRGQQATLRCSPISGHTSVYWYQQALGLGLQFLLWYDEGEERNRGNFPPRFSGRQFPNYSSELNVNALELEDSALYLCASSLVREQYFGPGTRLTVT.

J is TRBJ2-1 and V is TRBV2; D might be TRBD1 (5 bases). The CDR3 is 15 residues long. Trimming took 3 bases from V and 0 from J, leaving 9 bases between them. Germline V CDR1 and CDR2: SNHLY, FYNNEI. The CDR3 here is CASSDTGDSYNEQFF. The CDR3 bases are TGTGCCAGCAGTGATACAGGCGACTCCTACAATGAGCAGTTCTTC.

This clone was observed a handful of times. The rearrangement joins TRBV5-1 to TRBJ2-5; D is uncertain. CDR3 length: 14 residues. CDR1 and CDR2 (germline): SGHRS, YFSETQ. V was cut by 2 bases and J by 5 bases, with 13 bases left in between. The CDR3 DNA sequence: TGCGCCAGCAGCTTAGATTCGCGGTTCGAGACCCAGTACTTC. Protein sequence: CASSLDSRFETQYF.

Only a few counts were recorded for this clone. The rearrangement links TRBV6-5 to TRBJ1-4; D may be TRBD1 (6 bases). The germline V gene encodes CDR1 MNHEY and CDR2 SVGAGI. The CDR3 has 14 residues. V lost 7 bases to trimming and J lost 3 bases, with 12 bases between them. CDR3 in DNA: TGTGCCAGCACCCGGGACACCGCTAATGAAAAACTGTTTTTT. This codes for CASTRDTANEKLFF.

This chain joins TRBV18 and TRBJ2-7; TRBD1 matches at 9 bases. CDR1 is KGHSH, CDR2 LQKENI, per germline. The CDR3 runs to 15 residues. Unmatched junction bases numbered 2, after V lost 2 bases and J lost 0 bases. The DNA for the CDR3 is TGTGCCAGCTCACCAAGACAGGGGGACTCCTACGAGCAGTACTTC. It yields the protein CASSPRQGDSYEQYF.

A single count supports this clone. The chain has TRBV29-1 and TRBJ2-5; 10 bases map to TRBD1. Germline V gives CDR1 SQVTM, CDR2 ANQGSEA. V dropped 0 bases and J dropped 5; count of bases not matched to a gene: 6. The CDR3 length is 15 residues. The CDR3: CSVEDGGQGRETQYF. Here the CDR3 DNA reads TGCAGCGTTGAAGATGGGGGACAGGGGCGGGAGACCCAGTACTTC.

The CDR3 loop is CATRMGTSGGGETQYF. CDR3 DNA: TGTGCCACCAGGATGGGTACTTCGGGAGGGGGAGAGACCCAGTACTTC. The rearrangement joins TRBV5-8 to TRBJ2-5, with 8 bases aligning to TRBD2. The germline CDR1 and CDR2 sequences are SGHTS and YDEGEE. The CDR3 runs to 16 residues. The V segment lost 9 bases and the J segment 4 bases; nucleotides outside the gene matches: 17.

This chain uses TRBV19 with TRBJ2-1, with 8 bases fitting TRBD1. V shed 6 bases, J shed 6 bases, and the junction held 7 bases outside the gene matches. Germline V gene lookup returns CDR1 LNHDA and CDR2 SQIVND (reference sequence). The length of the CDR3 is 14 residues. CDR3: CASSNSGGGNEQFF. The CDR3 nucleotides are TGTGCCAGTAGCAACTCAGGGGGCGGCAATGAGCAGTTCTTC.

The rearrangement uses TRBV2 and TRBJ2-7; 12 bases fit TRBD1. V lost 3 bases, J lost 0 bases, and 15 bases stayed unmatched. There are 20 residues in the CDR3. CDR1 is SNHLY, CDR2 FYNNEI, per germline. This CDR3 is CASSDSLGQGAREGSYEQYF. The CDR3 DNA reads TGTGCCAGCAGTGACTCTTTGGGACAGGGGGCCCGTGAAGGCTCCTACGAGCAGTACTTC.

The chain combines TRBV4-1 with TRBJ2-1; 10 bases are a match to TRBD2. The junction had 12 bases not matched to a gene; V was cut back by 3 bases and J by 10 bases. Looked up from germline, CDR1 is MGHRA and CDR2 is YSYEKL. This CDR3 has 16 amino acids. CDR3 loop: CASSQGGAGGLWEQFF. CDR3 bases: TGCGCCAGCAGCCAGGGGGGAGCGGGGGGGCTATGGGAGCAGTTCTTC.

The genes are TRBV5-4 and TRBJ1-3, with D hard to call. The germline gives CDR1 SGHNT, CDR2 YYREEE (reference sequence). This CDR3 comprises 15 residues. V was shortened by 4 bases and J by 8 bases, with 19 bases between the two germline ends. The chain's CDR3 is CASSITGRGSDTIYF. As DNA, the CDR3 is TGTGCCAGCAGCATTACCGGGCGAGGGTCGGACACCATATATTTT.

This clone was detected a few times. The chain joins TRBV9 to TRBJ2-7; perhaps TRBD2 as D (6 bases). Trimming left V 0 bases short and J 2 bases short, with 12 bases between. CDR1 SGDLS and CDR2 YYNGEE come from the germline V gene. There are 15 residues in the CDR3. CDR3 protein: CASSVGSSVTYEQYF. The CDR3, as DNA: TGTGCCAGCAGCGTAGGGTCTAGCGTAACCTACGAGCAGTACTTC.

The chain couples TRBV7-9 to TRBJ1-4; the match to TRBD1 covers 7 bases. CDR3 length equals 14 residues. The ends lost 5 bases at V and 6 bases at J; junction bases unmatched: 6. Germline V gene sequence: CDR1 SEHNR, CDR2 FQNEAQ (reference sequence). CDR3 DNA: TGTGCCAGCAGCCTCGGGACAGCGTATGAAAAACTGTTTTTT. Its translation: CASSLGTAYEKLFF.

The chain has TRBV18 and TRBJ2-7; D possibly corresponds to TRBD1 (7 bases). This CDR3 comprises 16 residues. The germline CDR1 and CDR2 sequences are KGHSH and LQKENI. Trimming stripped 0 bases from V and 4 bases from J, with 16 bases between. Here the CDR3 reads CASSPPGAAGGYEQYF. The CDR3, as DNA: TGTGCCAGCTCACCACCTGGGGCGGCAGGGGGGTACGAGCAGTACTTC.

The rearrangement joins TRBV5-5 to TRBJ1-1, with 7 bases that match TRBD1. This CDR3 has 15 residues. V dropped 0 bases and J dropped 2; count of bases not matched to a gene: 4. Germline CDR1 SGHKS, CDR2 YYEKEE (reference sequence). CDR3 DNA: TGTGCCAGCAGCTTGGCCGGAGGGGGCAACACTGAAGCTTTCTTT. It translates to CASSLAGGGNTEAFF.

The chain has TRBV7-2 and TRBJ2-3; 7 bases map to TRBD2. The V and J ends lost 3 bases and 6 bases, in that order; junction bases with no gene match: 9. Germline CDR1 and CDR2: SGHTA and FQGNSA. The CDR3 covers 15 residues. CDR3 amino acids: CASSFKPSGADTQYF. CDR3 bases: TGTGCCAGCAGCTTCAAACCCAGCGGGGCGGATACGCAGTATTTT.

This clone has a handful of counts. This sequence joins TRBV7-9 and TRBJ2-7, with a tentative D call TRBD1 (6 bases). Germline values: CDR1 SEHNR, CDR2 FQNEAQ (reference sequence). The ends were cut back, 8 bases at V and 2 bases at J, with 10 bases in the middle. There are 12 residues in the CDR3. The CDR3 DNA reads TGTGCCAGCCAACAGGGCCCCTACGAGCAGTACTTC. Its translation: CASQQGPYEQYF.

This clone was seen only a few times. A far more abundant clone sits one base away, making this likely a read error. Other DNA sequences in this sample translate to the same CDR3. The chain couples TRBV6-1 to TRBJ1-2; 9 nucleotides line up with TRBD1. With 5 bases clipped from V and 4 bases from J, the junction kept 5 bases outside the gene matches. CDR1 and CDR2 from the germline V gene are MNHNS and SASEGT. CDR3 length: 14 amino acids. CDR3 in DNA: TGTGCCAGCAGTCCCGGGACAGGGACCTATGGCTACACCTTC. This encodes CASSPGTGTYGYTF.